This T cell receptor (beta chain) was sequenced for a study of T-cell memory formation after mild COVID-19. Study-wide background: TCR clusters were mostly donor specific.

Turning to this clonotype: Compared with germline, one end of the junction differs, possibly owing to a read error.

One entry per CDR3 protein results from TCRdb running MiXCR on the 5' RACE reads. Here the sample spans roughly 200,000 distinct CDR3 sequences, approximately 16% being singletons. The sequence was collected from an adult woman who had mild COVID-19 (a few samples of this study predate the infection). Cell type and time point are not known. Material for sequencing was PBMCs or a T cell subset sorted from them (not recorded which).

The CDR3 bases are TGCGCCAGAAGCTTGGCCGGGACAGACATCACTAGAACCCAGTACTTC. The encoded protein is CARSLAGTDITRTQYF. This chain uses TRBV5-1 with TRBJ2-5; TRBD1 matches 7 bases. Germline V CDR1 and CDR2: SGHRS, YFSETQ. This CDR3 is built from 16 residues. Complete variable domain (other parts from reference TRBV5-1 and TRBJ2-5): KAGVTQTPRYLIKTRGQQVTLSCSPISGHRSVSWYQQTPGQGLQFLFEYFSETQRNKGNFPGRFSGRQFSNSRSEMNVSTLELGDSALYLCARSLAGTDITRTQYFGPGTRLLVL.